These 30 T cell receptor beta chains came from one sample sequenced in a study of STAT3 mutations in large granular lymphocyte leukemia. General study results and limits: In T-cell large granular lymphocyte leukemia, about half of patients showed multiple immunodominant subclonotypes.

TCRdb keeps only in-frame clones here, not all; method: immunoSEQ multiplex PCR. The sample includes about 3,000 clones, 74% of them seen just once. Which antigens these TCRs recognize remains unknown. The specimen was peripheral blood mononuclear cells. These receptor sequences come from a man aged 55 to 69 with T-cell large granular lymphocyte leukemia. Some clones in this sample may be carry-over from other donors' samples.

The chain is built from TRBV12-5 and TRBJ2-1, with D tentatively TRBD2 (5 bases). The germline CDR1 and CDR2 sequences are LGHNT and FRNRAP. The CDR3 covers 14 residues. Trimming took off 6 bases at V and 6 bases at J, with 15 bases between the two ends. CDR3 sequence (DNA): TGTGCTAGTGGAGCCGCATCACTAGTCAATGAGCAGTTCTTC. The encoded protein is CASGAASLVNEQFF.

The chain carries TRBV27 and TRBJ2-3; D is uncertain. The V end lost 1 base, the J end lost 0 bases, and 2 bases lay between the germline ends. The length of the CDR3 is 13 residues. CDR1 is MNHEY and CDR2 is SMNVEV in the germline V gene (reference sequence). The CDR3 sequence: CASSLLSTDTQYF. In nucleotides, the CDR3 is TGTGCCAGCAGTTTATTGAGCACAGATACGCAGTATTTT.

The J gene is TRBJ2-7, the V gene TRBV7-9; D is undetermined. Germline V CDR1 and CDR2: SEHNR, FQNEAQ (reference sequence). The CDR3 has 13 residues. The ends were cut back, 3 bases at V and 0 bases at J, with 6 bases in the middle. CDR3 nucleotide sequence: TGTGCCAGCAGCTTGGCAGCCTCCTACGAGCAGTACTTC. Translated: CASSLAASYEQYF.

The V and J genes are TRBV18 and TRBJ2-1; D is possibly TRBD2 (5 bases). This CDR3 is 15 amino acids long. V lost 4 bases, J lost 2 bases, and 12 bases lay in between. CDR1 is KGHSH and CDR2 is LQKENI in the germline V gene. CDR3 DNA: TGTGCCAGCTCACTCACCACAGCGGCCTACAATGAGCAGTTCTTC. Its translation: CASSLTTAAYNEQFF.

The CDR3, as DNA: TGTGCCAGCAGTGAAGCGGGTTCTCTTACTCCCAATCAGCCCCAGCATTTT. Protein product: CASSEAGSLTPNQPQHF. The gene calls are TRBV6-1 and TRBJ1-5; D is unresolved. In germline, CDR1 is MNHNS, CDR2 SASEGT. Trimming took 0 bases from V and 3 from J, leaving 15 bases between them. This CDR3 region has 17 residues.

The chain has TRBV30 and TRBJ2-5; D is unclear. CDR3 length: 11 residues. Germline loops: CDR1 GTSNPN, CDR2 SVGIG (reference sequence). Trimming shortened V by 5 bases and J by 4 bases, and 8 bases separated the two germline ends. DNA for the CDR3: TGTGCCTGGGGCCCGGGAGAGACCCAGTACTTC. It codes for CAWGPGETQYF.

This clone appeared a few times. The rearrangement uses TRBV7-3 and TRBJ1-1, with no clear D. The CDR3 totals 14 residues. V was shortened by 2 bases and J by 4 bases, with 11 bases between the two germline ends. Germline V gene sequence: CDR1 SGHTA, CDR2 FQGTGA. Here the CDR3 reads CASSLSVLGTEAFF. The CDR3 DNA is TGTGCCAGCAGCTTATCAGTGTTGGGCACTGAAGCTTTCTTT. Looking up the rest from reference TRBV7-3 and TRBJ1-1 gives the full variable domain: GAGVSQTPSNKVTEKGKYVELRCDPISGHTALYWYRQSLGQGPEFLIYFQGTGAADDSGLPNDRFFAVRPEGSVSTLKIQRTERGDSAVYLCASSLSVLGTEAFFGQGTRLTVV.

This chain joins TRBV4-1 and TRBJ2-1; 7 bases line up with TRBD1. This CDR3 has 16 residues. V trimming: 0 bases; J trimming: 7 bases; junction bases outside the gene matches: 9. CDR1 and CDR2 (germline): MGHRA, YSYEKL. CDR3 coding DNA: TGCGCCAGCAGCCAAGAGGATTTCGGACAGGCGAATGAGCAGTTCTTC. Translating gives CASSQEDFGQANEQFF.

The V gene is TRBV18, the J gene TRBJ2-5; a possible D gene is TRBD2 (6 bases). Germline loops: CDR1 KGHSH, CDR2 LQKENI. There are 15 residues in the CDR3. V was pared by 4 bases and J by 0 bases, with 12 bases between. The CDR3 nucleotides read TGTGCCAGCTCACTACTTAGCGGACACCAAGAGACCCAGTACTTC. Encoded protein: CASSLLSGHQETQYF. The full variable domain, its missing parts supplied by reference TRBV18 and TRBJ2-5, is NAGVMQNPRHLVRRRGQEARLRCSPMKGHSHVYWYRQLPEEGLKFMVYLQKENIIDESGMPKERFSAEFPKEGPSILRIQQVVRGDSAAYFCASSLLSGHQETQYFGPGTRLLVL.

The rearrangement uses TRBV12-5 and TRBJ2-7; D might be TRBD1 (5 bases). V was clipped by 1 base and J by 6 bases, with 19 bases between them. Germline-derived CDR1 and CDR2 are LGHNT and FRNRAP. The CDR3 spans 16 residues. The CDR3 protein is CASGLDTFRALPEQYF. The CDR3 DNA is TGTGCTAGTGGTTTGGATACCTTCAGGGCGCTCCCCGAGCAGTACTTC.

The table lists this clone with a count of one. The chain carries TRBV5-7 and TRBJ1-5; D gene ambiguous. TRBV5-7 has ORF status, its function being uncertain. The CDR3 covers 12 residues. V was cut by 6 bases and J by 4 bases, with 8 bases left in between. The CDR3 region has the DNA TGTGCCAGCACCCTTCGTAATCAGCCCCAGCATTTT. Its protein is CASTLRNQPQHF.

The chain couples TRBV5-1 to TRBJ2-3; 12 positions agree with TRBD2. This CDR3 region has 19 residues. Germline V gene data show CDR1 as SGHRS and CDR2 as YFSETQ. The trim removed 4 bases at V and 0 bases at J, leaving 12 bases unmatched. Here the CDR3 reads CASSPVGTSGGMSTDTQYF. The CDR3 nucleotides are TGCGCCAGCAGCCCCGTAGGAACTAGCGGGGGGATGAGCACAGATACGCAGTATTTT.

This clone was seen only a few times. The chain links TRBV6-1 to TRBJ1-2; D is unresolved. CDR3 length equals 14 residues. The ends were cut back, 2 bases at V and 8 bases at J, with 15 bases in the middle. Germline values: CDR1 MNHNS, CDR2 SASEGT. The CDR3 DNA sequence: TGTGCCAGCAGTGAATCCGCGGTTGTAGGGGGCTACACCTTC. This gives the protein CASSESAVVGGYTF.

The gene calls are TRBV30 and TRBJ2-7, with TRBD2 matching 10 bases. The CDR3 runs to 12 residues. Germline loops: CDR1 GTSNPN, CDR2 SVGIG (reference sequence). V was pared by 8 bases and J by 4 bases, with 5 bases of the junction left unmatched. CDR3 protein: CATEAGGYEQYF. CDR3 sequence (DNA): TGTGCCACTGAAGCGGGAGGGTACGAGCAGTACTTC.

This clone showed up just a few times. The J gene is TRBJ1-5, the V gene TRBV15, with unresolved D. Deletions cut 4 bases from V and 2 bases from J, with 3 bases between. CDR1 is LNHNV and CDR2 is YYDKDF in the germline V gene (reference sequence). CDR3 length: 12 amino acids. CDR3 loop: CATSNRNQPQHF. CDR3 DNA sequence: TGTGCCACCAGCAATCGCAATCAGCCCCAGCATTTT.

The chain has TRBV6-1 and TRBJ2-7; 9 bases match TRBD1. The trim removed 6 bases at V and 4 bases at J, leaving 1 base unmatched. The CDR3 contains 12 residues. Germline assignment: CDR1 MNHNS and CDR2 SASEGT. In DNA, the CDR3 is TGTGCCAGCAGAGACAGGGGGTACGAGCAGTACTTC. The encoded protein is CASRDRGYEQYF.

This clone appeared a single time. The rearrangement links TRBV5-6 to TRBJ1-2, with D unresolved. Deletions cut 2 bases from V and 0 bases from J, with 5 bases between. The CDR3 sequence is 13 residues long. Germline V gene data show CDR1 as SGHDT and CDR2 as YYEEEE. CDR3 sequence reads: CASSLPANYGYTF. Written as DNA, the CDR3 is TGTGCCAGCAGCTTACCAGCTAACTATGGCTACACCTTC. The entire variable domain, with the rest obtained from reference TRBV5-6 and TRBJ1-2, is as follows: DAGVTQSPTHLIKTRGQQVTLRCSPKSGHDTVSWYQQALGQGPQFIFQYYEEEERQRGNFPDRFSGHQFPNYSSELNVNALLLGDSALYLCASSLPANYGYTFGSGTRLTVV.

The rearrangement links TRBV7-9 to TRBJ2-5; maybe TRBD2 (5 bases). This CDR3 is built from 16 residues. V shed 6 bases and J shed 5 bases, with 22 bases lying between them. Germline CDR1 is SEHNR and CDR2 is FQNEAQ (reference sequence). The CDR3 is CASSIGSYGSRETQYF. The CDR3 coding sequence is TGTGCCAGCAGTATAGGGTCGTATGGGAGTCGGGAGACCCAGTACTTC. Looking up the rest from reference TRBV7-9 and TRBJ2-5 gives the full variable domain: DTGVSQNPRHKITKRGQNVTFRCDPISEHNRLYWYRQTLGQGPEFLTYFQNEAQLEKSRLLSDRFSAERPKGSFSTLEIQRTEQGDSAMYLCASSIGSYGSRETQYFGPGTRLLVL.

This rearrangement joins TRBV7-9 to TRBJ1-2; D is possibly TRBD1 (6 bases). Per the germline V gene, CDR1 is SEHNR and CDR2 is FQNEAQ (reference sequence). V shed 5 bases and J shed 8 bases, with 15 bases lying between them. The CDR3 spans 13 residues. The CDR3 DNA reads TGTGCCAGCAGCATGGGGGGGGCTCGAGGCTACACCTTC. It translates to CASSMGGARGYTF.

The J gene is TRBJ1-1, the V gene TRBV18; D is perhaps TRBD1 (5 bases). Per the germline V gene, CDR1 is KGHSH and CDR2 is LQKENI. The CDR3 consists of 11 residues. Trimming cost V 5 bases and J 7 bases, with 8 bases left between them. The CDR3 sequence is CASSGDGEAFF. CDR3 in DNA: TGTGCCAGCTCAGGGGACGGTGAAGCTTTCTTT.

V gene TRBV13 combines with J gene TRBJ2-1; 9 nucleotides align to TRBD2. This CDR3 has 16 amino acids. Trimming at V came to 5 bases and at J to 4 bases, leaving 9 bases not matched to a gene. Germline CDR1 is PRHDT and CDR2 is FYEKMQ (reference sequence). The CDR3 DNA follows: TGTGCCAGCAGCCCTACCGGGACTAGCTATTACAATGAGCAGTTCTTC. Protein product: CASSPTGTSYYNEQFF.

The chain couples TRBV5-1 to TRBJ2-3; the match to TRBD1 covers 9 bases. The length of the CDR3 is 14 residues. The junction had 3 bases not matched to a gene; V was cut back by 3 bases and J by 4 bases. The germline V gene encodes CDR1 SGHRS and CDR2 YFSETQ. This CDR3 reads CASSYGQGSDTQYF. The CDR3 region has the DNA TGCGCCAGCAGCTACGGACAGGGGTCAGATACGCAGTATTTT.

This clone has only a few counts. The chain has TRBV2 and TRBJ1-1; no reliable D call. The CDR3 contains 12 residues. V was cut by 10 bases and J by 5 bases, with 14 bases left in between. Germline CDR1 SNHLY, CDR2 FYNNEI. The CDR3 loop reads CATWGDKTEAFF. The CDR3 coding sequence is TGTGCCACCTGGGGAGATAAAACTGAAGCTTTCTTT. Full variable domain (rest looked up from reference TRBV2 and TRBJ1-1): EPEVTQTPSHQVTQMGQEVILRCVPISNHLYFYWYRQILGQKVEFLVSFYNNEISEKSEIFDDQFSVERPDGSNFTLKIRSTKLEDSAMYFCATWGDKTEAFFGQGTRLTVV.

The rearrangement uses TRBV6-6 and TRBJ2-1, with D perhaps given as TRBD1 or TRBD2 (5 bases each). V was trimmed by 5 bases and J by 10 bases, leaving 9 bases between them. The CDR3 is 11 amino acids. From germline, CDR1 is MNHNY and CDR2 SVGAGI (reference sequence). This CDR3 is CASSPGPEQFF. In DNA form, the CDR3 reads TGTGCCAGCAGTCCGGGACCCGAGCAGTTCTTC.

This clone was detected a few times. The rearrangement uses TRBV9 and TRBJ2-7, with TRBD1 matching 10 bases. The trim removed 4 bases at V and 2 bases at J, leaving 6 bases unmatched. The germline CDR1 and CDR2 sequences are SGDLS and YYNGEE. There are 15 residues in the CDR3. CDR3 coding DNA: TGTGCCAGCAGCATCCGGGACAGGGGAGCCTACGAGCAGTACTTC. It encodes CASSIRDRGAYEQYF.

The V call is TRBV4-3, the J call TRBJ2-7; D possibly corresponds to TRBD2 (6 bases). The V end was cut by 0 bases, the J end by 3 bases, with 9 bases between. The CDR3 has 14 amino acids. CDR1 is LGHNA, CDR2 YSLEER, per germline. CDR3 residues: CASSQDGRDYEQYF. CDR3 DNA: TGCGCCAGCAGCCAAGATGGGCGGGACTACGAGCAGTACTTC.

This clone appeared a single time. The chain combines TRBV7-2 with TRBJ2-1; D not certain. The CDR3 totals 13 residues. V lost 4 bases, J lost 7 bases, and 11 bases lay in between. Germline values: CDR1 SGHTA, CDR2 FQGNSA. The CDR3 DNA sequence: TGTGCCAGCAGCTCCTTCGTCAAGAATGAGCAGTTCTTC. It encodes CASSSFVKNEQFF.

This clone was recorded a few times. This chain uses TRBV9 with TRBJ2-3; 10 positions match TRBD1. Looked up from germline, CDR1 is SGDLS and CDR2 is YYNGEE. The V and J ends lost 4 bases and 4 bases, in that order; junction bases with no gene match: 3. The CDR3 spans 14 residues. This CDR3 reads CASSPTGGPDTQYF. DNA of the CDR3: TGTGCCAGCAGCCCGACAGGGGGCCCAGATACGCAGTATTTT.

This chain connects TRBV29-1 to TRBJ1-1; the D gene is possibly TRBD1 (6 bases). The CDR3 length is 12 residues. With 2 bases removed from V and 5 bases from J, the gap between germline ends came to 9 bases. Looked up from germline, CDR1 is SQVTM and CDR2 is ANQGSEA. CDR3 sequence reads: CSVEYRETEAFF. Written as DNA, the CDR3 is TGCAGCGTTGAATACAGGGAAACTGAAGCTTTCTTT.

The chain is built from TRBV9 and TRBJ2-5; D is unresolved. Trimming removed 9 bases from V and 9 bases from J, with 6 bases in between. Looked up from germline, CDR1 is SGDLS and CDR2 is YYNGEE. The length of the CDR3 is 8 residues. The chain's CDR3 is CATLPQYF. DNA for the CDR3: TGTGCCACCCTCCCCCAGTACTTC.